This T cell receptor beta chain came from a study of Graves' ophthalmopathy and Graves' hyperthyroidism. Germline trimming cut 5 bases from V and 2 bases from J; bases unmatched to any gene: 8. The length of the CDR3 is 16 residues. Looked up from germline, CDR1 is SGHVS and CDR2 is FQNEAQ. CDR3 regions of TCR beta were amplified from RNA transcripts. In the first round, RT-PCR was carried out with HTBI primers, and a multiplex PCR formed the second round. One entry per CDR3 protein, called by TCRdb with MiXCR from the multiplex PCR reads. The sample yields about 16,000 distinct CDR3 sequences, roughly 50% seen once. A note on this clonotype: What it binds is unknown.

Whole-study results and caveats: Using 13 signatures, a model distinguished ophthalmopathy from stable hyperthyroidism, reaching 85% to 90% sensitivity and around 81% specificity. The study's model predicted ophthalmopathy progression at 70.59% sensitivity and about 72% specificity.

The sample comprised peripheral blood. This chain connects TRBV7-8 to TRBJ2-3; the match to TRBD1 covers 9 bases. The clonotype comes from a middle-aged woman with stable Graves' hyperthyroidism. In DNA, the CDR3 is TGTGCCAGCAGCCCTACGTGGACAGGGGACACAGATACGCAGTATTTT. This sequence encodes CASSPTWTGDTDTQYF.